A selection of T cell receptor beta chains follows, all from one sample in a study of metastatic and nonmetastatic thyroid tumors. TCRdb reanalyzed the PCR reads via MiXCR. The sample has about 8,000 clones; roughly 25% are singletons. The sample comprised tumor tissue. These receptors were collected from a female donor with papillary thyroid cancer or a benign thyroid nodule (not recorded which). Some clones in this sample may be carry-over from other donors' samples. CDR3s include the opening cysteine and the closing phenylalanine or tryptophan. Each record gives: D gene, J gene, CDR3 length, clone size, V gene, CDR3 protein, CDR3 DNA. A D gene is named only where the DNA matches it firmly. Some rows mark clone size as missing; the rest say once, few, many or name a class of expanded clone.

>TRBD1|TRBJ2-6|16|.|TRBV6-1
CASRGTGGTGANVLTF
TGTGCCAGCAGGGGGACAGGGGGCACTGGGGCCAACGTCCTGACTTTC
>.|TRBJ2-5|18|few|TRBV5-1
CASSSGQASSTFQETQYF
TGCGCCAGCAGTTCCGGGCAGGCCTCATCAACCTTTCAAGAGACCCAGTACTTC
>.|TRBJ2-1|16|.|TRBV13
CASSSSKYRDPNEQFF
TGTGCCAGCAGCTCGAGTAAATACAGGGACCCCAATGAGCAGTTCTTC
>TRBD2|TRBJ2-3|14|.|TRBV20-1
CSAPLAGGSDTQYF
TGCAGTGCCCCCCTAGCGGGAGGGTCAGATACGCAGTATTTT
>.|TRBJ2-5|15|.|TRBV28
CASSPQGKGRETQYF
TGTGCCAGCAGTCCCCAGGGAAAGGGTAGGGAGACCCAGTACTTC
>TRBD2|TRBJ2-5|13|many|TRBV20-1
CSARVGGEETQYF
TGCAGTGCTAGAGTGGGGGGGGAAGAGACCCAGTACTTC
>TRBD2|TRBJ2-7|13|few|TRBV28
CASKAGGTDEQYF
TGTGCCAGCAAGGCGGGAGGTACCGACGAGCAGTACTTC
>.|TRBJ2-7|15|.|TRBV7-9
CASSAGGGASYEQYF
TGTGCCAGCAGCGCCGGAGGGGGCGCTTCCTACGAGCAGTACTTC
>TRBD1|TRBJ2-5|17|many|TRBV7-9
CASSLPKTGVIQETQYF
TGTGCCAGCAGCTTACCGAAGACAGGGGTTATTCAAGAGACCCAGTACTTC
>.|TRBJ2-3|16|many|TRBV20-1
CSASPPGRESTDTQYF
TGCAGTGCCTCCCCCCCCGGCAGAGAGAGCACAGATACGCAGTATTTT
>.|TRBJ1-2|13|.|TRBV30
CAWSVQGGYGYTF
TGTGCCTGGAGTGTACAGGGTGGCTATGGCTACACCTTC
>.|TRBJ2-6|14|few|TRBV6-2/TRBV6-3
CASSYNSGANVLTF
TGTGCCAGCAGTTACAACTCTGGGGCCAACGTCCTGACTTTC
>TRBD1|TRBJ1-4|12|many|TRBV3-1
CASSNRGEKLFF
TGTGCCAGCAGTAACAGGGGTGAAAAACTGTTTTTT
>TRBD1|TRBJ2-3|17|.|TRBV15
CATSAPHGQGDADTQYF
TGTGCCACCAGCGCCCCGCACGGACAGGGTGATGCAGATACGCAGTATTTT
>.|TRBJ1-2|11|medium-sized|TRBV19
CASSRNYGYTF
TGTGCCAGTAGTAGGAACTATGGCTACACCTTC
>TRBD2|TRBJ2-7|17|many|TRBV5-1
CASSLPGLAGWSYEQYF
TGCGCCAGCAGCCTACCGGGACTAGCGGGATGGTCCTACGAGCAGTACTTC
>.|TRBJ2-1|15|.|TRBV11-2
CASSLGGGLYNEQFF
TGTGCCAGCAGCTTAGGTGGGGGTCTCTACAATGAGCAGTTCTTC
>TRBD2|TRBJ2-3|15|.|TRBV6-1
CATKKREGLRDTQYF
TGTGCCACCAAAAAGCGGGAGGGCCTTAGAGATACGCAGTATTTT
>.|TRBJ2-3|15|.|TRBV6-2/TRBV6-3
CASSWRARGTDTQYF
TGTGCCAGCAGTTGGAGAGCGCGAGGCACAGATACGCAGTATTTT
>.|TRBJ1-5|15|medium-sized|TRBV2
CASRERTDRNQPQHF
TGTGCCAGCAGAGAAAGGACGGATCGGAATCAGCCCCAGCATTTT
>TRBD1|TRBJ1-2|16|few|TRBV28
CASSLVGTGINYGYTF
TGTGCCAGCAGTTTAGTGGGGACAGGGATAAACTATGGCTACACCTTC
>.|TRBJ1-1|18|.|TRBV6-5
CASTLQTGWGQRNTEAFF
TGTGCCAGCACCTTACAGACGGGATGGGGGCAAAGGAACACTGAAGCTTTCTTT
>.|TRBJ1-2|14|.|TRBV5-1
CASSLAGGYYGYTF
TGCGCCAGCAGCTTGGCGGGGGGGTACTATGGCTACACCTTC
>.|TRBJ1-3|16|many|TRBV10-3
CAIRDDTAYSGNTIYF
TGTGCCATCAGAGATGATACAGCCTACTCTGGAAACACCATATATTTT
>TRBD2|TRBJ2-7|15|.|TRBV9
CACSVDGGRGIEQYF
TGTGCCTGCAGCGTAGATGGAGGGAGGGGAATCGAGCAGTACTTC
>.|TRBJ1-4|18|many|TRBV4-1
CASSQDNARAQRHEKLFF
TGCGCCAGCAGCCAAGATAACGCTAGGGCCCAGAGGCATGAAAAACTGTTTTTT
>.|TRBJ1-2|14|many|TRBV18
CASSPSTTAYGYTF
TGTGCCAGCTCACCATCAACTACCGCCTATGGCTACACCTTC
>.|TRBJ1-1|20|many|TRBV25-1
CASSDRSGTWGGAGNTEAFF
TGTGCCAGCAGTGATAGGTCCGGTACATGGGGGGGCGCGGGGAACACTGAAGCTTTCTTT
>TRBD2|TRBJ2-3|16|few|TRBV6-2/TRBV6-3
CASSPTSGSAPDTQYF
TGTGCCAGCAGCCCGACTAGCGGGAGTGCCCCAGATACGCAGTATTTT
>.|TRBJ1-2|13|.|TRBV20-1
CSASHGQIYGYTF
TGCAGTGCTAGTCACGGACAGATCTATGGCTACACCTTC
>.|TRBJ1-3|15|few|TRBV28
CASSLVGGAGNTIYF
TGTGCCAGCAGTTTAGTGGGGGGCGCCGGAAACACCATATATTTT
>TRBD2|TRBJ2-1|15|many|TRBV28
CASSPGGRDYNEQFF
TGTGCCAGCAGTCCAGGCGGGAGGGATTACAATGAGCAGTTCTTC
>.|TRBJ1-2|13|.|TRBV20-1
CSARDAGGGGYTF
TGCAGTGCTAGAGATGCCGGGGGCGGGGGCTACACCTTC
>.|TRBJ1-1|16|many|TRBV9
CASSVGGRVENTEAFF
TGTGCCAGCAGCGTAGGGGGCAGGGTTGAGAACACTGAAGCTTTCTTT
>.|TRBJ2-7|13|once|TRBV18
CASSPGDSYEQYF
TGTGCCAGCTCACCCGGTGACTCCTACGAGCAGTACTTC
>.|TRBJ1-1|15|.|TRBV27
CASSHPRGVNTEAFF
TGTGCCAGCAGCCATCCCCGGGGGGTGAACACTGAAGCTTTCTTT
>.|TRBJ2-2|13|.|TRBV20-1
CSTPLPNTGELFF
TGCAGTACTCCGTTACCGAACACCGGGGAGCTGTTTTTT
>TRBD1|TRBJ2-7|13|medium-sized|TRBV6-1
CASSRDRGHEQYF
TGTGCCAGCAGTCGGGACAGGGGGCACGAGCAGTACTTC
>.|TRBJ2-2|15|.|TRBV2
CASRVRQQNTGELFF
TGTGCCAGCAGGGTAAGACAGCAGAACACCGGGGAGCTGTTTTTT
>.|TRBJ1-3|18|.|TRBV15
CATSRDRPGTTGGNTIYF
TGTGCCACCAGCAGAGATCGCCCCGGGACTACGGGTGGAAACACCATATATTTT
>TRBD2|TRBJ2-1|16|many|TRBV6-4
CARPPGGARSYNEQFF
TGTGCCAGGCCCCCCGGGGGGGCGCGTTCCTACAATGAGCAGTTCTTC
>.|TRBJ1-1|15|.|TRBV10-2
CASSDRGMRGTEAFF
TGCGCCAGCAGTGATCGCGGGATGAGGGGGACTGAAGCTTTCTTT
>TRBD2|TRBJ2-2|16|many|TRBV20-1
CSARRRAGVDTGELFF
TGCAGTGCTAGACGACGAGCGGGAGTTGACACCGGGGAGCTGTTTTTT